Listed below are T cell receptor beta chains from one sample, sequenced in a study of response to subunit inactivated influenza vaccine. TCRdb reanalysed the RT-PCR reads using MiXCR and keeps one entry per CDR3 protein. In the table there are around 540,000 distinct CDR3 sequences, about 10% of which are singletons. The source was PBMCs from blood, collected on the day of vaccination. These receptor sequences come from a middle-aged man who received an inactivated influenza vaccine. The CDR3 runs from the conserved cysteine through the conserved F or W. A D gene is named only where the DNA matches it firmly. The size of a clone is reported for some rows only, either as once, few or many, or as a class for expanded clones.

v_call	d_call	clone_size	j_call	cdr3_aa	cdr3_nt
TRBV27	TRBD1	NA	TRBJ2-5	CASSLLGTGEEETQYF	TGTGCCAGCAGTTTATTGGGGACAGGAGAAGAAGAGACCCAGTACTTC
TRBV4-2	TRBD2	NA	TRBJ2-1	CASSQAYGTSGSNEQFF	TGTGCCAGCAGCCAGGCCTACGGGACTAGCGGGAGCAATGAGCAGTTCTTC
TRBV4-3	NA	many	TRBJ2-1	CASSQDGEFYNEQFF	TGCGCCAGCAGCCAAGACGGAGAGTTCTACAATGAGCAGTTCTTC
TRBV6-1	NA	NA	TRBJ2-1	CASSEPVGSNEQFF	TGTGCCAGCAGTGAACCAGTGGGCTCCAATGAGCAGTTCTTC
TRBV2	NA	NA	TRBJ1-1	CASSSGLGGTEAFF	TGTGCCAGCAGTTCGGGCCTCGGCGGGACTGAAGCTTTCTTT
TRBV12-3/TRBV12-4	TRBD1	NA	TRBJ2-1	CASSIAGQDYNEQFF	TGTGCCAGCTCCATCGCGGGACAGGACTACAATGAGCAGTTCTTC
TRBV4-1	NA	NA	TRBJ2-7	CASSQEPSGDYEQYF	TGCGCCAGCAGCCAAGAACCTTCCGGGGACTACGAGCAGTACTTC
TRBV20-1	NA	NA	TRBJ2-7	CSARDQLSYEQYF	TGCAGTGCTAGAGACCAGCTTTCCTACGAGCAGTACTTC
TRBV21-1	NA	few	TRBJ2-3	CASSRFNVTDTQYF	TGTGCCAGCAGCCGTTTCAATGTTACAGATACGCAGTATTTT
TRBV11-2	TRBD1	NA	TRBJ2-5	CASTRTGQGGILSF	TGTGCCAGCACCAGAACGGGACAGGGGGGGATCTTAAGCTTC
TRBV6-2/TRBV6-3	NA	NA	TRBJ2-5	CATQPQGLPGETQYF	TGTGCCACCCAACCTCAGGGGCTTCCAGGAGAGACCCAGTACTTC